One sample yielded the 29 T cell receptor beta chains listed below, sequenced in a study of blood T cell repertoires in COVID-19. The method was immunoSEQ multiplex PCR; TCRdb's version includes in-frame clones alone and lacks a portion of them. The data contain approximately 140,000 clones, about 86% of them singletons. The sequencing input was peripheral blood. Receptor source: an older woman with acute or convalescent COVID-19.

As DNA, the CDR3 is TGTGCCAGCAGCGTAGGACAGGGGGCCGGCAATCAGCCCCAGCATTTT. It specifies CASSVGQGAGNQPQHF. The rearrangement joins TRBV7-9 to TRBJ1-5; 11 positions match TRBD1. The trim removed 5 bases at V and 2 bases at J, leaving 5 bases unmatched. The CDR3 covers 16 residues. Germline V gene lookup returns CDR1 SEHNR and CDR2 FQNEAQ (reference sequence). Using reference TRBV7-9 and TRBJ1-5 for the parts outside the CDR3, the full variable domain is DTGVSQNPRHKITKRGQNVTFRCDPISEHNRLYWYRQTLGQGPEFLTYFQNEAQLEKSRLLSDRFSAERPKGSFSTLEIQRTEQGDSAMYLCASSVGQGAGNQPQHFGDGTRLSIL.

The count of this clone is one. The chain combines TRBV4-2 with TRBJ1-1; D not certain. With 4 bases removed from V and 0 bases from J, the gap between germline ends came to 9 bases. Germline V CDR1 and CDR2: LGHNA, YNFKEQ. The length of the CDR3 is 14 residues. CDR3 coding DNA: TGTGCCAGCAGCCGCCAGATCTTGAACACTGAAGCTTTCTTT. This sequence encodes CASSRQILNTEAFF.

The chain is built from TRBV10-2 and TRBJ2-7; D unclear. CDR3 length equals 12 residues. Germline values: CDR1 WSHSY, CDR2 SAAADI. Deletions cut 6 bases from V and 0 bases from J, with 6 bases between. Here the CDR3 DNA reads TGCGCCAGCAGCAGTTACTCCTACGAGCAGTACTTC. Translation gives CASSSYSYEQYF.

The chain uses TRBV7-3 and TRBJ2-1; perhaps TRBD2 as D (7 bases). The CDR3 totals 16 residues. V shed 3 bases and J shed 9 bases, with 21 bases lying between them. Germline CDR1 SGHTA, CDR2 FQGTGA. The chain's CDR3 is CASSLAGRGAKGEQFF. In DNA form, the CDR3 reads TGTGCCAGCAGCTTGGCTGGACGGGGGGCGAAAGGTGAGCAGTTCTTC.

The rearrangement links TRBV7-9 to TRBJ2-7; 8 bases are a match to TRBD2. CDR3 length equals 14 residues. The germline CDR1 and CDR2 sequences are SEHNR and FQNEAQ (reference sequence). The junction had 4 bases not matched to a gene; V was cut back by 2 bases and J by 4 bases. DNA of the CDR3: TGTGCCAGCAGCTTACCAGCGGGGGAATACGAGCAGTACTTC. Protein product: CASSLPAGEYEQYF.

V usage is TRBV28 and J usage is TRBJ1-2; D uncertain. Germline-derived CDR1 and CDR2 are MDHEN and SYDVKM. The V end was cut by 6 bases, the J end by 5 bases, with 16 bases between. The CDR3 is made up of 14 amino acids. The CDR3 loop reads CASRSSGRRYGYTF. Here the CDR3 DNA reads TGTGCCAGCAGATCCTCCGGTAGGAGATATGGCTACACCTTC.

The V call is TRBV25-1, the J call TRBJ2-7, with a weak D call TRBD2 (7 bases). Germline V gene data show CDR1 as MGHDK and CDR2 as SYGVNS. The CDR3 consists of 16 residues. Trimming shortened V by 5 bases and J by 1 base, and 18 bases separated the two germline ends. CDR3 in amino acids: CASSPRGGILSYEQYF. CDR3 nucleotides: TGTGCCAGCAGTCCTAGGGGGGGGATCTTGTCCTACGAGCAGTACTTC.

In this sample, this clone turned up a few times. The chain uses TRBV6-5 and TRBJ1-2, with D perhaps TRBD1 (6 bases). The CDR3 spans 11 residues. Germline V gene sequence: CDR1 MNHEY, CDR2 SVGAGI. The V and J ends lost 11 bases and 4 bases respectively, with 11 bases between them. The CDR3 protein is CALGGVYGYTF. CDR3 coding DNA: TGTGCCCTAGGGGGGGTCTATGGCTACACCTTC.

The chain has TRBV5-1 and TRBJ1-6; D possibly corresponds to TRBD1 (6 bases). The CDR3 is made up of 14 amino acids. Trimming removed 6 bases at V and 6 bases at J, with 13 bases between. Germline V lookup: CDR1 SGHRS, CDR2 YFSETQ. CDR3 region: CASTPTGPNSPLHF. As DNA, the CDR3 is TGCGCCAGCACCCCAACAGGGCCTAATTCACCCCTCCACTTT.

V gene TRBV5-1 combines with J gene TRBJ2-7; D may be TRBD2 (6 bases). With 0 bases removed from V and 3 bases from J, the gap between germline ends came to 10 bases. This CDR3 contains 14 residues. CDR1 and CDR2 (germline): SGHRS, YFSETQ. CDR3 bases: TGCGCCAGCAGCTTGGCTCGGGGGATCTACGAGCAGTACTTC. Its protein product is CASSLARGIYEQYF.

The J gene is TRBJ1-6, the V gene TRBV14; D remains ambiguous. The CDR3 totals 13 residues. Germline V CDR1 and CDR2: SGHDN, FVKESK. V was clipped by 5 bases and J by 1 base, with 3 bases between them. The CDR3 nucleotides are TGTGCCAGCAGCGAGTCCTATAATTCACCCCTCCACTTT. Translating it yields CASSESYNSPLHF.

The chain uses TRBV9 and TRBJ1-1, with unresolved D. CDR3 size: 13 residues. V was pared by 0 bases and J by 4 bases, with 7 bases between. The V gene's germline CDR1 is SGDLS and CDR2 YYNGEE. The CDR3 here is CASSVEGVTEAFF. The CDR3 DNA reads TGTGCCAGCAGCGTAGAAGGAGTCACTGAAGCTTTCTTT.

This sequence joins TRBV3-1 (or the pseudogene TRBV3-2) and TRBJ1-1; possible D gene TRBD1, 5 bases. The V gene lost 5 bases and the J gene lost 3 bases, with 19 bases spanning the gap. CDR1 and CDR2 from the germline V gene are LGHDT and YNNKEL (reference sequence). The CDR3 covers 16 residues. The CDR3 DNA reads TGTGCCAGCAGCTCCGATCGGGGGGGAATGCACACTGAAGCTTTCTTT. Amino acid sequence: CASSSDRGGMHTEAFF.

The V and J genes are TRBV2 and TRBJ2-1, with 8 bases that match TRBD2. CDR1 and CDR2 from the germline V gene are SNHLY and FYNNEI. V gave up 4 bases and J gave up 2 bases; unmatched junction bases: 7. This CDR3 contains 16 residues. This CDR3 reads CASSAHPGLAYNEQFF. In nucleotides, the CDR3 is TGTGCCAGCAGTGCCCACCCGGGACTAGCCTACAATGAGCAGTTCTTC.

The chain links TRBV6-1 to TRBJ1-1; D gene ambiguous. Trimming pared 2 bases from V and 2 bases from J, leaving 6 bases between. This CDR3 spans 13 amino acids. Germline CDR1 and CDR2: MNHNS and SASEGT. Here the CDR3 DNA reads TGTGCCAGCAGTGAATGGGCTAACACTGAAGCTTTCTTT. It codes for CASSEWANTEAFF.

The table lists this clone with a count of one. The CDR3 nucleotides are TGTGCCAGCAAAGAGTTTTTGACACACAATGAGCAGTTCTTC. This codes for CASKEFLTHNEQFF. The chain is built from TRBV7-2 and TRBJ2-1; D not certain. V was clipped by 7 bases and J by 5 bases, with 15 bases between them. The CDR3 contains 14 residues. The germline V gene has CDR1 SGHTA and CDR2 FQGNSA.

The V call is TRBV30, the J call TRBJ2-2; D gene uncertain. V lost 2 bases and J lost 6, with 4 bases in between. CDR1 and CDR2 from the germline V gene are GTSNPN and SVGIG (reference sequence). This CDR3 region has 11 residues. The CDR3 region has the DNA TGTGCCTGGAGTCGGGCCGGGGAGCTGTTTTTT. The encoded protein is CAWSRAGELFF.

The V and J genes are TRBV7-8 and TRBJ2-7; no clear D. The V and J ends lost 5 bases and 4 bases respectively, with 6 bases between them. Germline lookup yields CDR1 SGHVS and CDR2 FQNEAQ. CDR3 length: 11 amino acids. In nucleotides, the CDR3 is TGTGCCAGCAGCCTAAAATACGAGCAGTACTTC. Its translation is CASSLKYEQYF.

The chain has TRBV24-1 and TRBJ2-1, with TRBD2 matching over 8 bases. The ends lost 3 bases at V and 4 bases at J; junction bases unmatched: 7. This CDR3 has 16 residues. CDR1 and CDR2 from the germline V gene are KGHDR and SFDVKD. CDR3 residues: CATSDGGGGKYNEQFF. CDR3 nucleotide sequence: TGTGCCACCAGTGATGGTGGCGGGGGGAAGTACAATGAGCAGTTCTTC.

The chain joins TRBV12-3 or TRBV12-4 to TRBJ1-2; a weak D match, TRBD1 (5 bases). Trimming shortened V by 3 bases and J by 5 bases, and 10 bases separated the two germline ends. The CDR3 sequence is 13 residues long. Here the CDR3 reads CASSFLAGYGYTF. Written as DNA, the CDR3 is TGTGCCAGCAGTTTTCTGGCAGGGTATGGCTACACCTTC.

V and J are TRBV5-4 and TRBJ2-1; weak D call: TRBD2 (5 bases). This CDR3 spans 15 amino acids. The V gene's germline CDR1 is SGHNT and CDR2 YYREEE (reference sequence). V was trimmed by 2 bases and J by 6 bases, leaving 15 bases between them. CDR3 protein: CASSFWTPRPNEQFF. CDR3 coding DNA: TGTGCCAGCAGCTTCTGGACTCCGAGGCCCAATGAGCAGTTCTTC.

This chain's CDR3 is CASKALVPYTDTQYF. DNA for the CDR3: TGTGCCAGCAAGGCACTAGTTCCTTACACAGATACGCAGTATTTT. The chain employs TRBV6-5 and TRBJ2-3, with D possibly TRBD2 on 5 matching bases. This CDR3 has 15 residues. Germline V gene data show CDR1 as MNHEY and CDR2 as SVGAGI. Trimming removed 7 bases at V and 2 bases at J, with 16 bases between.

V usage is TRBV7-6 and J usage is TRBJ2-1, with D possibly TRBD1 on 6 matching bases. CDR1 is SGHVS and CDR2 is FNYEAQ in the germline V gene. This CDR3 comprises 16 residues. V was cut by 1 base and J by 0 bases, with 10 bases left in between. The CDR3 DNA reads TGTGCCAGCAGCTTAGGTGGGGGCCGCTCCTACAATGAGCAGTTCTTC. Translating it yields CASSLGGGRSYNEQFF.

This rearrangement joins TRBV28 to TRBJ2-1, with a weak D call TRBD2 (6 bases). CDR3 size: 13 residues. V lost 3 bases and J lost 8, with 11 bases in between. Germline assignment: CDR1 MDHEN and CDR2 SYDVKM. The CDR3 protein is CASSFRLGDEQFF. For the CDR3, the DNA is TGTGCCAGCAGTTTCCGACTAGGGGATGAGCAGTTCTTC.

The V call is TRBV11-3, the J call TRBJ1-1; 9 bases are shared with TRBD1. J gave up 5 bases and V 5 bases, and 6 bases lay outside the gene matches. Germline assignment: CDR1 SGHNT and CDR2 YENEEA. The CDR3 is made up of 14 amino acids. The chain's CDR3 is CASSGGTGITEAFF. As DNA, the CDR3 is TGTGCCAGCAGCGGAGGGACAGGGATTACTGAAGCTTTCTTT.

The chain employs TRBV7-2 and TRBJ2-7; D is perhaps TRBD1 (5 bases). Germline V lookup: CDR1 SGHTA, CDR2 FQGNSA. The CDR3 extends over 15 amino acids. Trimming shortened V by 5 bases and J by 4 bases, and 18 bases separated the two germline ends. The CDR3: CASSTPEGVGYEQYF. Written as DNA, the CDR3 is TGTGCCAGCAGCACCCCTGAAGGGGTTGGATACGAGCAGTACTTC. Variable domain in full (rest from reference TRBV7-2 and TRBJ2-7): GAGVSQSPSNKVTEKGKDVELRCDPISGHTALYWYRQSLGQGLEFLIYFQGNSAPDKSGLPSDRFSAERTGGSVSTLTIQRTQQEDSAVYLCASSTPEGVGYEQYFGPGTRLTVT.

This sequence joins TRBV7-2 and TRBJ1-5, with 8 bases identical to TRBD1. The V segment lost 5 bases and the J segment 7 bases; nucleotides outside the gene matches: 7. This CDR3 contains 14 residues. CDR1 SGHTA and CDR2 FQGNSA come from the germline V gene. CDR3 protein: CASSPGTGGQPQHF. As DNA, the CDR3 is TGTGCCAGCAGCCCTGGGACAGGAGGGCAGCCCCAGCATTTT.

The chain carries TRBV25-1 and TRBJ2-1, with TRBD1 identical over 7 bases. The CDR3 has 15 amino acids. V dropped 4 bases and J dropped 8; count of bases not matched to a gene: 11. Germline CDR1 reads MGHDK; CDR2 reads SYGVNS. CDR3 nucleotide sequence: TGTGCCAGCAGTGGAAGGGGGCAGGTGAGCGATGAGCAGTTCTTC. Translated, it gives CASSGRGQVSDEQFF.

The sample holds a few counts of this clone. The rearrangement links TRBV30 to TRBJ2-7; maybe TRBD1 (6 bases). The V and J ends lost 5 bases and 3 bases respectively, with 14 bases between them. The CDR3 consists of 13 residues. Germline V gives CDR1 GTSNPN, CDR2 SVGIG (reference sequence). The CDR3 sequence is CAWRQEANYEQYF. The CDR3 DNA follows: TGTGCCTGGCGACAGGAGGCTAACTACGAGCAGTACTTC.